These T cell receptor beta chains were read from a single sample in a study of OX40 agonist ivuxolimab in advanced cancers. Profiled with immunoSEQ multiplex PCR; TCRdb holds only in-frame clones, not every one. This table has 24,000 or so clones, approximately 91% appearing once. The sequencing here drew on CD4+ or CD8+ T cells sorted from blood, taken in a trial of the OX40 agonist ivuxolimab. These receptors all stem from an adult with an advanced solid tumor such as melanoma, head and neck, liver or kidney cancer. Both conserved end residues are part of each CDR3. The D gene is left open where the match is weak. Some rows have no size entry. The others give once, few or many, or a class for an expanded clone.

D	J	V	size	DNA	CDR3
-	TRBJ1-2	TRBV7-9	-	TGTGCCAGCAGCTTAACGCACCGGGAGGGCTACACCTTC	CASSLTHREGYTF
TRBD1	TRBJ1-2	TRBV6-1	-	TGTGCCAGCAGTGAAGTTGCCAGGGGGGGTGGCTATGGCTACACCTTC	CASSEVARGGGYGYTF
-	TRBJ1-4	TRBV6-1	-	TGTGCCAGCAGTGACTTAAGGGGAATCGGAAAACTGTTTTTT	CASSDLRGIGKLFF
-	TRBJ1-2	TRBV6-5	-	TGTGCCAGCAAAGGGGGAGACTATGGCTACACCTTC	CASKGGDYGYTF
TRBD1	TRBJ1-4	TRBV11-2	-	TGTGCCAGCAGCCTCGGGACAGCGAATGAAAAACTGTTTTTT	CASSLGTANEKLFF
TRBD1	TRBJ2-3	TRBV13	-	TGTGCCAGCAGCGGACCCGGTGGGGACAGGGGGCGTGATACGCAGTATTTT	CASSGPGGDRGRDTQYF
TRBD2	TRBJ2-3	TRBV5-1	-	TGCGCCAGCACTGGGGGGACTAGCGGGTATACGCAGTATTTT	CASTGGTSGYTQYF
TRBD2	TRBJ2-5	TRBV15	-	TGTGCCACCAGCAGAGATTTGGCTAGCGGGGGAGAGACCCAGTACTTC	CATSRDLASGGETQYF
-	TRBJ2-7	TRBV11-2	-	TGTGCCAGCAGCACACAGGGAATTGAGTACTTC	CASSTQGIEYF
-	TRBJ2-3	TRBV4-2	-	TGTGCCAGCAGCTTCTACACAGATACGCAGTATTTT	CASSFYTDTQYF
-	TRBJ2-2	TRBV5-1	-	TGCGCCAGCAGCTTGGTTTACACCGGGGAGCTGTTTTTT	CASSLVYTGELFF
-	TRBJ1-5	TRBV7-2	-	TGTGCCAGCAGCTTAGCGAAGGACGGAAATCAGCCCCAGCATTTT	CASSLAKDGNQPQHF
TRBD2	TRBJ2-1	TRBV9	-	TGTGCCAGCAGTCTTAGCGGGGGGGCCCTAGACAATGAGCAGTTCTTC	CASSLSGGALDNEQFF
-	TRBJ1-1	TRBV7-9	-	TGTGCCAGCAGCTTAGAGGGTAGGGGAACTGAAGCTTTCTTT	CASSLEGRGTEAFF
-	TRBJ1-5	TRBV30	few	TGTGCCTGGAGTGTACCGGGCAATCAGCCCCAGCATTTT	CAWSVPGNQPQHF
-	TRBJ2-7	TRBV19	-	TGTGCCAGTAGTATATCGGGGAGAAGCTCCTACGAGCAGTACTTC	CASSISGRSSYEQYF
-	TRBJ2-2	TRBV7-3	-	TGTGCCAGCAGCCCATTTCCCGGGGAGCTGTTTTTT	CASSPFPGELFF
TRBD1	TRBJ1-6	TRBV2	-	TGTGCCAGCAGCAGTAGGGGGCTTGGGAATTCACCCCTCCACTTT	CASSSRGLGNSPLHF
TRBD2	TRBJ2-7	TRBV6-1	-	TGTGCCAGCAGTGTCGAGGCTAGCGGCTCCTACGAGCAGTACTTC	CASSVEASGSYEQYF
-	TRBJ2-3	TRBV2	-	TGTGCCAGCAGGGGCAGCACAGATACGCAGTATTTT	CASRGSTDTQYF
-	TRBJ2-1	TRBV11-3	-	TGTGCCAGCAGCTTAGATCACCTAGGGGGAGGAAATGAGCAGTTCTTC	CASSLDHLGGGNEQFF
-	TRBJ1-5	TRBV2	-	TGTGCCAGCAGTGAAGTGACGGTTAGCAATCAGCCCCAGCATTTT	CASSEVTVSNQPQHF
-	TRBJ2-2	TRBV19	-	TGTGCCAGTAGTTTCCTAGCGACCGGGGAGCTGTTTTTT	CASSFLATGELFF
-	TRBJ2-3	TRBV12-5	once	TGTGCTAGTGCGGCTAGCGGCACAGATACGCAGTATTTT	CASAASGTDTQYF
TRBD2	TRBJ2-5	TRBV27	-	TGTGCCAGCAGTTTATGGGGGACTAGCGGGAGAAGCGTTGGTGAGCAGTACTTC	CASSLWGTSGRSVGEQYF
-	TRBJ1-6	TRBV27	-	TGTGCCAGCAGTTTATACGGGGGGGGGATATCACCCCTCCACTTT	CASSLYGGGISPLHF
-	TRBJ2-1	TRBV29-1	-	TGCAGCGTTGACCGGGGCCAGTACAATGAGCAGTTCTTC	CSVDRGQYNEQFF
TRBD2	TRBJ2-1	TRBV6-1	-	TGTGCCAGCAGGACGGGGGGGGGCCTAGACAATGAGCAGTTCTTC	CASRTGGGLDNEQFF
TRBD1	TRBJ2-3	TRBV19	-	TGTGCCACCCTGCAGGGGGGCACAGATACGCAGTATTTT	CATLQGGTDTQYF
-	TRBJ1-4	TRBV4-1	-	TGCGCCAGCAGACAGAGCGGTCGAGAAAAACTGTTTTTT	CASRQSGREKLFF
TRBD2	TRBJ2-1	TRBV19	-	TGTGCCAGTAGTAGGGGACTAGCGTCGGGCAATGAGCAGTTCTTC	CASSRGLASGNEQFF
-	TRBJ1-5	TRBV28	-	TGTGCCAGCAGTTTCCTCCCCTATAGCAATCAGCCCCAGCATTTT	CASSFLPYSNQPQHF
TRBD2	TRBJ2-2	TRBV5-1	-	TGCGCCAGCAGCATTATAGCGGGGACGACCGGGGAGCTGTTTTTT	CASSIIAGTTGELFF
TRBD2	TRBJ2-3	TRBV6-4	-	TGTGCCAGCAGTGCCGGACTAGCGGGGGGGCCAGATACGCAGTATTTT	CASSAGLAGGPDTQYF
-	TRBJ1-1	TRBV5-1	-	TGCGCCAGCAGGCTTGTGGGGGTTCAGGACACTGAAGCTTTCTTT	CASRLVGVQDTEAFF
-	TRBJ2-7	TRBV6-5	-	TGTGCCAGCAGCCGACAGATGAGCTCCTACGAGCAGTACTTC	CASSRQMSSYEQYF
TRBD1	TRBJ2-7	TRBV6-1	-	TGTGCCAGCAGTGAAGAGGGACAGGGTTCCTACGAGCAGTACTTC	CASSEEGQGSYEQYF
TRBD2	TRBJ2-1	TRBV11-3	-	TGTGCCAGCAGCCCCGAGACTAGCGAGACCTACAATGAGCAGTTCTTC	CASSPETSETYNEQFF
-	TRBJ1-1	TRBV11-2	-	TGTGCCAGCAGCTTTCTGAACACTGAAGCTTTCTTT	CASSFLNTEAFF
-	TRBJ2-5	TRBV5-1	-	TGCGCCAGCAGCCCGGATGGGGGCGTTGGAAAGACCCAGTACTTC	CASSPDGGVGKTQYF
-	TRBJ1-6	TRBV6-5	-	TGTGCCAGCAGTTACTTAAGGGGAGGAGATTCACCCCTCCACTTT	CASSYLRGGDSPLHF
TRBD1	TRBJ2-5	TRBV11-2	-	TGTGCCAGCAGCCCAGGGACAGGGGGCTTGAGTGAGACCCAGTACTTC	CASSPGTGGLSETQYF
-	TRBJ2-2	TRBV27	-	TGTGCCAGCAGAGGGGACACCGGGGAGCTGTTTTTT	CASRGDTGELFF
-	TRBJ1-4	TRBV2	once	TGTGCCGGGCAGACATTTTCTAATGAAAAACTGTTTTTT	CAGQTFSNEKLFF
TRBD1	TRBJ2-7	TRBV6-6	-	TGTGCCAGCAGAGTTGGGACAGGGCCCTACGAGCAGTACTTC	CASRVGTGPYEQYF
-	TRBJ1-1	TRBV29-1	-	TGCAGCGTTGTTCGAGGGGCTGAAGCTTTCTTT	CSVVRGAEAFF
-	TRBJ2-7	TRBV27	-	TGTGCCAGCAGTTTAGCTGGGGGCGGGAACGAGCAGTACTTC	CASSLAGGGNEQYF
-	TRBJ1-5	TRBV27	-	TGTGCCAGCAGTCCTCCCAATCAGCCCCAGCATTTT	CASSPPNQPQHF